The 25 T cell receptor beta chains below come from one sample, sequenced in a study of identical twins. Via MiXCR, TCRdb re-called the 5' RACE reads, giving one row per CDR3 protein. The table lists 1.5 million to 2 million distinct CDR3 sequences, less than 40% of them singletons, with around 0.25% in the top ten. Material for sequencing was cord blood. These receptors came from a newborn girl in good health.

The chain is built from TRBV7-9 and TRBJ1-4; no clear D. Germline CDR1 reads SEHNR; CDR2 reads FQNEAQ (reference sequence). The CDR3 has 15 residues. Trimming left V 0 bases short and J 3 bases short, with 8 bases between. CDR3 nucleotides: TGTGCCAGCAGCTTAGCGGTCACAGCTAATGAAAAACTGTTTTTT. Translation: CASSLAVTANEKLFF.

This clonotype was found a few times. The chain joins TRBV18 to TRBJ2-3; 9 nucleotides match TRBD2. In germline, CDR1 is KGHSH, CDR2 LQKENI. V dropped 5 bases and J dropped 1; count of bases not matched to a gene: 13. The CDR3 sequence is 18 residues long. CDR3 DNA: TGTGCCAGCTCATCGACTAGCGGAGCCCTCTCGGGCACAGATACGCAGTATTTT. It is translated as CASSSTSGALSGTDTQYF.

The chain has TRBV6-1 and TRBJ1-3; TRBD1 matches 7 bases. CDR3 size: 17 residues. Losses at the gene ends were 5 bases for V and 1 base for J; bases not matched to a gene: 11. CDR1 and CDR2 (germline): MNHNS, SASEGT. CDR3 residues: CASSRQGRTGSGNTIYF. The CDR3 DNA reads TGTGCCAGCAGTCGACAGGGAAGGACGGGATCTGGAAACACCATATATTTT.

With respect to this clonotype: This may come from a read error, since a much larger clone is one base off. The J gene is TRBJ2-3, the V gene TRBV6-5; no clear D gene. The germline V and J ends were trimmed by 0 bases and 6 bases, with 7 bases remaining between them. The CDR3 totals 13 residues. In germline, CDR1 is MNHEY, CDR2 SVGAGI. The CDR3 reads CASSYSIGDTQYF. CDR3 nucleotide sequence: TGTGCCAGCAGTTACTCGATAGGGGATACGCAGTATTTT.

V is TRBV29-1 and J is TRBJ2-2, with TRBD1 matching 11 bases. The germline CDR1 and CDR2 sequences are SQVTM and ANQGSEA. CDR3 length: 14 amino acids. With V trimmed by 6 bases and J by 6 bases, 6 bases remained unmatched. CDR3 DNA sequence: TGCAGCGTGGCCGGGACAGGGGGTTCCGGGGAGCTGTTTTTT. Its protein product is CSVAGTGGSGELFF.

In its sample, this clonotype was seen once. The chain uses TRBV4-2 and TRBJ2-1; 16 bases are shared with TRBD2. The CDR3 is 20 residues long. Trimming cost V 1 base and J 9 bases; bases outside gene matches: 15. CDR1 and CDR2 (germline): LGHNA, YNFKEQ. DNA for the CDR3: TGTGCCAGCAGCCAAGTGGTTCTGGGGGGACTAGCGGGAGGGCCAAGTGAGCAGTTCTTC. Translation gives CASSQVVLGGLAGGPSEQFF.

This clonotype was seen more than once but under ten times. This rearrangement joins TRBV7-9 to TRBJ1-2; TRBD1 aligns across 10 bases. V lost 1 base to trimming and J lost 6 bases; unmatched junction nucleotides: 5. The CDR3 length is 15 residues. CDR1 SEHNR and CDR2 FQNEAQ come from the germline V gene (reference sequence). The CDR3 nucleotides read TGTGCCAGCAGCTTAGGAGCCGGGACAGGGGATGGCTACACCTTC. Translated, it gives CASSLGAGTGDGYTF.

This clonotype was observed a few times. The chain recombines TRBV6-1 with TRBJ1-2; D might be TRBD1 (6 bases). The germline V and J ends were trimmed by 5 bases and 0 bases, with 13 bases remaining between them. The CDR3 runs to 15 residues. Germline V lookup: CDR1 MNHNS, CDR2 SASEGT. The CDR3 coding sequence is TGTGCCAGCAGTAACTCAGGGGACGCTAACTATGGCTACACCTTC. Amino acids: CASSNSGDANYGYTF.

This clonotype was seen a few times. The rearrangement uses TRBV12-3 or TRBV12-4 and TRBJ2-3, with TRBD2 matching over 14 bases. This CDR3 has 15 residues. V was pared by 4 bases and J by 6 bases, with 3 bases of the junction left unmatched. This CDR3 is CASSSGLAGEDTQYF. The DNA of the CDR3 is TGTGCCAGCAGTTCGGGACTAGCGGGAGAGGATACGCAGTATTTT.

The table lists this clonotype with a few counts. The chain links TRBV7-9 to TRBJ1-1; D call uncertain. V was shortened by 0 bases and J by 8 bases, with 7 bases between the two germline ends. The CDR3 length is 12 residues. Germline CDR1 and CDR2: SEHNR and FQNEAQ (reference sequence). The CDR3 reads CASSLAGSEAFF. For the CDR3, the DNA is TGTGCCAGCAGCTTAGCGGGCAGCGAAGCTTTCTTT.

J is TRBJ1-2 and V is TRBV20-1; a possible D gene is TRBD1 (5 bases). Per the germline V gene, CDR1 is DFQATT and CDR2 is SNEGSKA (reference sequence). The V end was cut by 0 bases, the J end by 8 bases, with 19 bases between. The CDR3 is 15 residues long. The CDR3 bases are TGCAGTGCTAGAGATGAGGGACGGATCCAGAGGGGCTACACCTTC. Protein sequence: CSARDEGRIQRGYTF.

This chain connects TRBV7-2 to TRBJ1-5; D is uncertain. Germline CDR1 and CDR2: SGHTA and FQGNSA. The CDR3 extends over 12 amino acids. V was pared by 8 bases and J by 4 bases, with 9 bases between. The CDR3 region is CASGSQNQPQHF. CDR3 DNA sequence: TGTGCCAGCGGCTCCCAAAATCAGCCCCAGCATTTT.

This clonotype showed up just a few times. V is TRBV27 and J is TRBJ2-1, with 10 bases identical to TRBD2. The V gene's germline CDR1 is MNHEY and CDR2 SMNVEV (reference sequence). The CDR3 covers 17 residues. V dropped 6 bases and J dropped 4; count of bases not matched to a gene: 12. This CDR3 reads CASSPWSVAGGYNEQFF. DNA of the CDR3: TGTGCCAGCAGCCCTTGGTCGGTAGCGGGGGGTTACAATGAGCAGTTCTTC.

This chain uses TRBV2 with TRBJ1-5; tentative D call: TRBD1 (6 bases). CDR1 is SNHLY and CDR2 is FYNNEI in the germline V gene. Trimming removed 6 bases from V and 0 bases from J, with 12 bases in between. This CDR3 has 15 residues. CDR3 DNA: TGTGCCAGCAGAGAGGACAGCCATAGCAATCAGCCCCAGCATTTT. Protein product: CASREDSHSNQPQHF.

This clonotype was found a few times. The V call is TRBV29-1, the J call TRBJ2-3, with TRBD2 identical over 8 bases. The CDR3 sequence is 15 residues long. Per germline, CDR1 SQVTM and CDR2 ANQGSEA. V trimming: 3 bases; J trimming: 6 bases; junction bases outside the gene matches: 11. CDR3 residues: CSVEGLAGLGDTQYF. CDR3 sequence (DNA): TGCAGCGTTGAGGGGCTAGCGGGTCTTGGGGATACGCAGTATTTT.

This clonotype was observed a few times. CDR3 coding DNA: TGTGCCAGCAGCTTAACTAGCACGGGTGAGCAGTTCTTC. It encodes CASSLTSTGEQFF. The V call is TRBV7-2, the J call TRBJ2-1; D possibly corresponds to TRBD2 (6 bases). This CDR3 region has 13 residues. V shed 2 bases and J shed 9 bases, with 11 bases lying between them. Germline V gene data show CDR1 as SGHTA and CDR2 as FQGNSA.

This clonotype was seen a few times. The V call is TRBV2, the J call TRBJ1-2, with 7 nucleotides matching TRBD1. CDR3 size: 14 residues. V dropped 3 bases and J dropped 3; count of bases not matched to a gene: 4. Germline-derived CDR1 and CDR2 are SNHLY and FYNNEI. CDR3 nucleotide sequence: TGTGCCAGCAGTGAGCAGGGGGATGACTATGGCTACACCTTC. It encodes CASSEQGDDYGYTF.

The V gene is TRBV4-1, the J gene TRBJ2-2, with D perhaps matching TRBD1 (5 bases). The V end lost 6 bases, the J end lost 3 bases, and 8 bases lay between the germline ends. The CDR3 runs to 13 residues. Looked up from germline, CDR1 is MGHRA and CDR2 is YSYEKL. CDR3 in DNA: TGCGCCAGCAGGGGGCGAGACACCGGGGAGCTGTTTTTT. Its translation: CASRGRDTGELFF.

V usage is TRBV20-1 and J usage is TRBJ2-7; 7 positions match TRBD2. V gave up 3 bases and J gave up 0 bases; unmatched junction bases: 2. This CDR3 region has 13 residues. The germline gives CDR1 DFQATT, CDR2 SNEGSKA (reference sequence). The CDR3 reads CSARAGVSYEQYF. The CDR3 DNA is TGCAGTGCTAGGGCGGGAGTCTCCTACGAGCAGTACTTC.

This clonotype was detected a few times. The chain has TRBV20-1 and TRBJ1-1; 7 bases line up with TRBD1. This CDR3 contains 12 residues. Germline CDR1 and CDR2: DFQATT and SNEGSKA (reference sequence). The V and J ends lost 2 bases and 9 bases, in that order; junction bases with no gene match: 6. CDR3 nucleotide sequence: TGCAGTGCTAGAAGAACAGGGGTGCAAGCTTTCTTT. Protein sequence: CSARRTGVQAFF.

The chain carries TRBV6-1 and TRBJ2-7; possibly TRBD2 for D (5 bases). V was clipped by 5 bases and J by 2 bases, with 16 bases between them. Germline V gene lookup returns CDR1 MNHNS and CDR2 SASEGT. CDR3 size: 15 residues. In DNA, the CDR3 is TGTGCCAGCAGTCGGACTGCGGGCGAAGCCTACGAGCAGTACTTC. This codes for CASSRTAGEAYEQYF.

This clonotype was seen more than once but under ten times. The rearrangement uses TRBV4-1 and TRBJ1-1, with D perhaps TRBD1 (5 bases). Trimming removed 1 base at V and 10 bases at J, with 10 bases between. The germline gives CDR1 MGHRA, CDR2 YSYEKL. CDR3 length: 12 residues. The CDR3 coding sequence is TGCGCCAGCAGCCAAGTGGGGGTCGGAGCTTTCTTT. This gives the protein CASSQVGVGAFF.

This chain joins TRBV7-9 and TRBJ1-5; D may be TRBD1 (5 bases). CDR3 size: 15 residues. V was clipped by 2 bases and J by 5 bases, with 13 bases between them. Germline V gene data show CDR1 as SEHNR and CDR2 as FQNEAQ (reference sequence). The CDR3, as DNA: TGTGCCAGCAGCTTATATTCCAGGGACCATCAGCCCCAGCATTTT. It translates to CASSLYSRDHQPQHF.

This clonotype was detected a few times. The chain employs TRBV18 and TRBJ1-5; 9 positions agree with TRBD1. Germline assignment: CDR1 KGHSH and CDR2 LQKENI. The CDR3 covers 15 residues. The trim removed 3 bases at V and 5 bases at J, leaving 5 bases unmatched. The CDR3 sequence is CASSPRTGVDQPQHF. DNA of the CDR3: TGTGCCAGCTCACCGCGGACAGGGGTGGATCAGCCCCAGCATTTT.

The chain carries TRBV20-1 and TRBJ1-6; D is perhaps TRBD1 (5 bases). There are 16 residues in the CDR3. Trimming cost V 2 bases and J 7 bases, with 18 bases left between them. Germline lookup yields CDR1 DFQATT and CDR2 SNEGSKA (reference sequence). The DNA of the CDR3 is TGCAGTGCTAGATGGATCGGACATCCGGGAAATTCACCCCTCCACTTT. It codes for CSARWIGHPGNSPLHF.